The 3 T cell receptor beta chains below come from one sample, sequenced in a study of CD8+CD57+ T cells in acquired aplastic anemia. Genomic DNA provided the template from which TCR beta VDJ and CDR3 profiles were obtained. TCRdb re-derived calls from the reads in MiXCR, one entry per CDR3 protein. The sample lists over 150,000 distinct CDR3 sequences, approximately 49% occurring once. The sequenced sample was sorted CD4+, CD8+, or CD8+CD57+ T cells (not recorded which) from PBMCs. The receptors originated from a human donor in good health, serving as a control.

The chain employs TRBV6-5 and TRBJ2-5; 7 bases are a match to TRBD1. This CDR3 is 14 amino acids long. Germline CDR1 MNHEY, CDR2 SVGAGI. The J segment lost 1 base and the V segment lost 4 bases, leaving 3 bases of the junction unmatched. The CDR3 loop is CASSLDRAQETQYF. The DNA for the CDR3 is TGTGCCAGCAGTTTAGACAGGGCCCAAGAGACCCAGTACTTC.

This sequence joins TRBV5-1 and TRBJ2-7, with TRBD1 as a possible D gene (5 bases). CDR3 length equals 14 residues. V shed 3 bases and J shed 1 base, with 11 bases lying between them. The germline CDR1 and CDR2 sequences are SGHRS and YFSETQ. The CDR3 region is CASSYHDSSYEQYF. The CDR3, as DNA: TGCGCCAGCAGCTACCACGACAGTTCCTACGAGCAGTACTTC.

V and J are TRBV7-2 and TRBJ1-1; possible D gene TRBD1, 6 bases. The CDR3 is made up of 16 amino acids. Trimming left V 2 bases short and J 2 bases short, with 15 bases between. CDR1 is SGHTA, CDR2 FQGNSA, per germline. The CDR3 nucleotides read TGTGCCAGCAGCTTATTTAGCGGGACACTTAACACTGAAGCTTTCTTT. Its protein is CASSLFSGTLNTEAFF. Full variable domain (missing parts from reference TRBV7-2 and TRBJ1-1): GAGVSQSPSNKVTEKGKDVELRCDPISGHTALYWYRQSLGQGLEFLIYFQGNSAPDKSGLPSDRFSAERTGGSVSTLTIQRTQQEDSAVYLCASSLFSGTLNTEAFFGQGTRLTVV.